This TCR beta chain was found in a study of response to subunit inactivated influenza vaccine. Study-wide results and limits: Authors suggested few new T cells are recruited by each seasonal influenza vaccination.

TCRdb redid the calling of the RT-PCR reads with MiXCR, one entry per CDR3 protein. Of 610,000 or so distinct CDR3 sequences in the sample, 14% were seen once. This clonotype was observed a few times. The target antigen is unknown. The length of the CDR3 is 15 residues. V gave up 5 bases and J gave up 5 bases, with 16 bases separating them. Germline lookup yields CDR1 LNHDA and CDR2 SQIVND (reference sequence). Sequenced material: PBMCs from blood, taken approximately 13 days after vaccination. The origin of this receptor is a man aged 50-59 years who received an inactivated influenza vaccine. This chain connects TRBV19 to TRBJ2-1; D is uncertain. The CDR3 nucleotides are TGTGCCAGTAGTCTGGTTTTCGGGTTTAACAATGAGCAGTTCTTC. It codes for CASSLVFGFNNEQFF.